One and the same sample provided the 5 T cell receptor beta chains below, sequenced in a study of CD8 T cells in ankylosing spondylitis. One entry per CDR3 protein, called by TCRdb with MiXCR from the 5' RACE reads. Among a few hundred thousand distinct CDR3 sequences listed, 20% were seen once. The sample was blood, either unsorted or a sorted T cell fraction (not recorded which). The receptors were gathered from a male donor with ankylosing spondylitis or in good health (not recorded which).

This clonotype has just a few counts. This chain links TRBV12-3 or TRBV12-4 with TRBJ2-3, with 11 bases that match TRBD1. CDR3 size: 14 residues. Losses at the gene ends were 5 bases for V and 5 bases for J; bases not matched to a gene: 3. This CDR3 reads CASSQDRGQDTQYF. The CDR3 DNA follows: TGTGCCAGCAGTCAGGACAGGGGGCAAGATACGCAGTATTTT.

This clonotype was seen only a few times. This chain uses TRBV2 with TRBJ2-3; TRBD1 matches at 9 bases. Germline loops: CDR1 SNHLY, CDR2 FYNNEI. There are 15 residues in the CDR3. V dropped 7 bases and J dropped 0; count of bases not matched to a gene: 5. Here the CDR3 reads CASTGDRASTDTQYF. As DNA, the CDR3 is TGTGCCAGCACAGGGGACAGGGCTAGCACAGATACGCAGTATTTT.

The chain employs TRBV9 and TRBJ2-5; D is ambiguous. The CDR3 is 13 amino acids. CDR1 is SGDLS and CDR2 is YYNGEE in the germline V gene. Trimming took off 0 bases at V and 0 bases at J, with 3 bases between the two ends. The DNA for the CDR3 is TGTGCCAGCAGCGTAGACAACCAAGAGACCCAGTACTTC. As protein: CASSVDNQETQYF.

This clonotype has just one count. V is TRBV30 and J is TRBJ1-1; perhaps TRBD1 as D (5 bases). The CDR3 covers 12 residues. The V gene's germline CDR1 is GTSNPN and CDR2 SVGIG (reference sequence). V lost 8 bases and J lost 1, with 11 bases in between. The DNA for the CDR3 is TGTGCCCACCGACAGCCGAACACTGAAGCTTTCTTT. This gives the protein CAHRQPNTEAFF. The full variable domain, its missing parts supplied by reference TRBV30 and TRBJ1-1, is SQTIHQWPATLVQPVGSPLSLECTVEGTSNPNLYWYRQAAGRGLQLLFYSVGIGQISSEVPQNLSASRPQDRQFILSSKKLLLSDSGFYLCAHRQPNTEAFFGQGTRLTVV.

This clonotype showed up just a few times. This chain uses TRBV20-1 with TRBJ2-1, with no clear D. CDR3 length: 14 residues. Trimming left V 2 bases short and J 0 bases short, with 8 bases between. Per germline, CDR1 DFQATT and CDR2 SNEGSKA (reference sequence). This chain's CDR3 is CSARTFGSYNEQFF. The CDR3 coding sequence is TGCAGTGCTAGAACGTTCGGCTCCTACAATGAGCAGTTCTTC.